This TCR beta chain was sequenced in a study of cytomegalovirus exposure and HLA in healthy donors. Use of 60 Vbeta and 13 Jbeta primers characterized the PCR. Sequenced by immunoSEQ multiplex PCR; TCRdb stores in-frame clones only, minus some. The table has around 80,000 clones, roughly 9.1% seen once. Findings and limits, study-wide: Per a later analysis, 18,000 or so TCR beta sequences showed association with HLA alleles at 0.05 false discovery rate. Excluded were some V segments that proved indistinguishable, including TRBV6-2 and TRBV6-3. Later genetic work tied a missense DCLRE1C variant to beta-chain V and J trimming.

Points on this clone: Its antigen is not identified.

V shed 1 base, J shed 5 bases, and the junction held 8 bases outside the gene matches. CDR3 length equals 16 residues. From germline, CDR1 is KGHSH and CDR2 LQKENI. Sequenced material: PBMCs. The TCR sequence derives from a man between 60 and 70 years old in good health and CMV-seropositive. The V and J genes are TRBV18 and TRBJ2-5; TRBD2 aligns across 9 bases. The CDR3 DNA sequence: TGTGCCAGCTCACCACTCCTGCGGGGGGGCCAGGAGACCCAGTACTTC. It codes for CASSPLLRGGQETQYF. The variable domain in full, with the rest retrieved from reference TRBV18 and TRBJ2-5, is NAGVMQNPRHLVRRRGQEARLRCSPMKGHSHVYWYRQLPEEGLKFMVYLQKENIIDESGMPKERFSAEFPKEGPSILRIQQVVRGDSAAYFCASSPLLRGGQETQYFGPGTRLLVL.